This TCR beta chain emerged from a study of response to subunit inactivated influenza vaccine. Findings and limits, study-wide: Authors proposed each seasonal influenza vaccination draws in few new T cells.

Trimming removed 0 bases from V and 5 bases from J; junction bases left unmatched: 6. Germline CDR1 is MNHEY and CDR2 is SVGEGT. The CDR3 consists of 17 residues. TCRdb itself ran the RT-PCR reads through MiXCR, one entry per CDR3 protein. The table shows roughly 700,000 distinct CDR3 sequences, with approximately 14% occurring only once. This clonotype has only a few counts. Its antigen is not identified. V gene TRBV6-2 or TRBV6-3 combines with J gene TRBJ2-2, with 10 nucleotides matching TRBD1. The sample was PBMCs from blood, taken 14 to 15 days before vaccination. This TCR was recovered from a middle-aged man who received an inactivated influenza vaccine. CDR3 sequence: CASSYSSRDRGTGELFF. The CDR3 DNA is TGTGCCAGCAGTTACTCGTCCCGGGACAGGGGAACCGGGGAGCTGTTTTTT.